Listed below are T cell receptor beta chains from one sample, sequenced in a study of human T cells and chemical hapten exposure. TCRdb re-analysed the RACE reads in MiXCR, keeping a single row per CDR3 protein. The sample includes hundreds of thousands of distinct CDR3 sequences, about 6% of them seen just once. This material consisted of whole blood, taken in connection with sensitization to the hapten diphenylcyclopropenone (DPC). These TCRs come from a young woman with alopecia areata. Some clones in this sample may be carry-over from other donors' samples. Both conserved end residues are part of each CDR3. The D gene is left open where the match is weak. Only part of the rows carry a size: once, few, many, or a class if the clone is expanded.

J gene: TRBJ1-1
D gene: TRBD1
clone size: many
V gene: TRBV29-1
CDR3 protein: CSVEKGTATIGATEAFF
CDR3 DNA: TGCAGCGTTGAAAAAGGGACAGCGACAATCGGTGCCACTGAAGCTTTCTTT

J gene: TRBJ2-5
D gene: NA
clone size: NA
V gene: TRBV6-2/TRBV6-3
CDR3 protein: CASSETSFQETQYF
CDR3 DNA: TGTGCCAGCAGCGAAACTAGCTTTCAAGAGACCCAGTACTTC

J gene: TRBJ2-1
D gene: NA
clone size: few
V gene: TRBV9
CDR3 protein: CASSGEDREQFF
CDR3 DNA: TGTGCCAGCAGCGGGGAGGACAGGGAGCAGTTCTTC

J gene: TRBJ1-6
D gene: NA
clone size: many
V gene: TRBV4-2
CDR3 protein: CASSQDHQNSPLHF
CDR3 DNA: TGTGCCAGCAGCCAAGATCATCAGAATTCACCCCTCCACTTT

J gene: TRBJ1-1
D gene: NA
clone size: many
V gene: TRBV28
CDR3 protein: CATSPPGMNTEAFF
CDR3 DNA: TGTGCCACCTCTCCCCCGGGCATGAACACTGAAGCTTTCTTT

J gene: TRBJ2-7
D gene: NA
clone size: NA
V gene: TRBV7-6
CDR3 protein: CASSHDAGSYEQYF
CDR3 DNA: TGTGCCAGCAGCCATGACGCGGGCTCCTACGAGCAGTACTTC

J gene: TRBJ1-6
D gene: NA
clone size: few
V gene: TRBV20-1
CDR3 protein: CSAREGYDSISYNSPLHF
CDR3 DNA: TGCAGTGCTAGAGAAGGGTACGATTCGATATCCTATAATTCACCCCTCCACTTT

J gene: TRBJ1-3
D gene: TRBD1
clone size: NA
V gene: TRBV27
CDR3 protein: CASSRTGAGNTIYF
CDR3 DNA: TGTGCCAGCAGTAGGACAGGGGCTGGAAACACCATATATTTT

J gene: TRBJ2-1
D gene: TRBD1
clone size: few
V gene: TRBV5-7
CDR3 protein: CASSAGGGTGDDNEQFF
CDR3 DNA: TGTGCCAGCAGCGCGGGTGGTGGGACAGGGGATGACAATGAGCAGTTCTTC

J gene: TRBJ2-1
D gene: TRBD2
clone size: few
V gene: TRBV6-2/TRBV6-3
CDR3 protein: CASQGTSLYNEQFF
CDR3 DNA: TGTGCCAGCCAGGGGACTAGCCTCTACAATGAGCAGTTCTTC

J gene: TRBJ2-5
D gene: NA
clone size: few
V gene: TRBV24-1
CDR3 protein: CATSEVSGHQETQYF
CDR3 DNA: TGTGCCACCAGTGAAGTTTCTGGACACCAAGAGACCCAGTACTTC

J gene: TRBJ1-1
D gene: NA
clone size: few
V gene: TRBV7-2
CDR3 protein: CASISGIGMRTEAFF
CDR3 DNA: TGTGCCAGCATAAGTGGGATAGGGATGCGGACTGAAGCTTTCTTT

J gene: TRBJ1-6
D gene: NA
clone size: NA
V gene: TRBV10-3
CDR3 protein: CAISATDRNYNSPLHF
CDR3 DNA: TGTGCCATCAGTGCTACGGACAGAAACTATAATTCACCCCTCCACTTT

J gene: TRBJ1-6
D gene: NA
clone size: NA
V gene: TRBV6-6
CDR3 protein: CASSKQKYSYNSPLHF
CDR3 DNA: TGTGCCAGCAGTAAACAGAAATACTCCTATAATTCACCCCTCCACTTT

J gene: TRBJ2-7
D gene: NA
clone size: many
V gene: TRBV4-1
CDR3 protein: CASSQDPADMRSYEQYF
CDR3 DNA: TGCGCCAGCAGCCAAGATCCCGCCGACATGCGGTCCTACGAGCAGTACTTC

J gene: TRBJ1-5
D gene: NA
clone size: few
V gene: TRBV3-2
CDR3 protein: CASRDALEHF
CDR3 DNA: TGTGCCAGTCGGGACGCGCTTGAGCATTTT

J gene: TRBJ2-3
D gene: NA
clone size: few
V gene: TRBV10-3
CDR3 protein: CAISEGDVKGDTQYF
CDR3 DNA: TGTGCCATCTCCGAGGGGGACGTAAAGGGGGATACGCAGTATTTT

J gene: TRBJ1-1
D gene: NA
clone size: many
V gene: TRBV5-3
CDR3 protein: CARSLQGRANTEAFF
CDR3 DNA: TGTGCCAGAAGCTTGCAGGGACGGGCGAACACTGAAGCTTTCTTT

J gene: TRBJ2-3
D gene: TRBD2
clone size: few
V gene: TRBV7-2
CDR3 protein: CASSLAGLAGGGDTQYF
CDR3 DNA: TGTGCCAGCAGCTTAGCGGGACTAGCGGGTGGCGGGGATACGCAGTATTTT

J gene: TRBJ1-1
D gene: NA
clone size: NA
V gene: TRBV4-1
CDR3 protein: CASSQGLQLNTEAFF
CDR3 DNA: TGCGCCAGCAGCCAAGGCTTGCAGCTGAACACTGAAGCTTTCTTT

J gene: TRBJ1-2
D gene: TRBD1
clone size: many
V gene: TRBV6-6
CDR3 protein: CASSHPGQGSNNYGYTF
CDR3 DNA: TGTGCCAGCAGTCATCCGGGACAGGGTTCGAATAACTATGGCTACACCTTC

J gene: TRBJ1-2
D gene: NA
clone size: many
V gene: TRBV28
CDR3 protein: CASSFKHYGYTF
CDR3 DNA: TGTGCCAGCAGTTTCAAGCATTATGGCTACACCTTC

J gene: TRBJ2-3
D gene: NA
clone size: few
V gene: TRBV6-5
CDR3 protein: CASSPKQGNDTDTQYF
CDR3 DNA: TGTGCCAGCAGCCCTAAACAGGGTAATGACACAGATACGCAGTATTTT

J gene: TRBJ2-1
D gene: NA
clone size: many
V gene: TRBV20-1
CDR3 protein: CSGLRASDEQFF
CDR3 DNA: TGCAGTGGCCTCCGGGCTAGCGATGAGCAGTTCTTC

J gene: TRBJ1-1
D gene: TRBD1
clone size: many
V gene: TRBV18
CDR3 protein: CASSQSKGTASHSMNTEAFF
CDR3 DNA: TGTGCCAGCTCTCAGAGTAAAGGGACAGCCTCTCACTCTATGAACACTGAAGCTTTCTTT

J gene: TRBJ2-5
D gene: NA
clone size: NA
V gene: TRBV5-4
CDR3 protein: CASSPDGSTSRAETQYF
CDR3 DNA: TGTGCCAGCAGCCCTGACGGGTCCACTAGTCGGGCGGAGACCCAGTACTTC

J gene: TRBJ2-3
D gene: NA
clone size: few
V gene: TRBV28
CDR3 protein: CASSFASTQDTQYF
CDR3 DNA: TGTGCCAGCAGTTTCGCTAGTACACAGGATACGCAGTATTTT

J gene: TRBJ2-1
D gene: NA
clone size: many
V gene: TRBV7-9
CDR3 protein: CASSLAGTSYNEQFF
CDR3 DNA: TGTGCCAGCAGCTTAGCGGGGACCTCCTACAATGAGCAGTTCTTC

J gene: TRBJ1-6
D gene: NA
clone size: many
V gene: TRBV28
CDR3 protein: CASSLQGTLHF
CDR3 DNA: TGTGCCAGCAGTCTACAGGGCACCCTCCACTTT

J gene: TRBJ2-7
D gene: NA
clone size: NA
V gene: TRBV20-1
CDR3 protein: CSARENPSWARSYEQYF
CDR3 DNA: TGCAGTGCTAGAGAAAACCCAAGTTGGGCCCGCTCCTACGAGCAGTACTTC

J gene: TRBJ2-7
D gene: TRBD1
clone size: many
V gene: TRBV12-3/TRBV12-4
CDR3 protein: CASSFRGTGLREQYF
CDR3 DNA: TGTGCCAGCAGTTTCCGCGGGACAGGGTTGCGGGAGCAGTACTTC

J gene: TRBJ2-7
D gene: TRBD1
clone size: many
V gene: TRBV15
CDR3 protein: CATSRAGQGYEQYF
CDR3 DNA: TGTGCCACCAGCAGAGCGGGACAGGGCTACGAGCAGTACTTC

J gene: TRBJ1-6
D gene: NA
clone size: many
V gene: TRBV5-1
CDR3 protein: CASSLEGHDNSPLHF
CDR3 DNA: TGCGCCAGCAGCTTGGAAGGGCACGACAATTCACCCCTCCACTTT

J gene: TRBJ1-5
D gene: NA
clone size: NA
V gene: TRBV14
CDR3 protein: CASSQGGPTGGQPQHF
CDR3 DNA: TGTGCCAGCAGCCAAGGGGGCCCGACCGGGGGTCAGCCCCAGCATTTT

J gene: TRBJ1-6
D gene: TRBD1
clone size: many
V gene: TRBV9
CDR3 protein: CASSVQGAGSPLHF
CDR3 DNA: TGTGCCAGCAGCGTGCAGGGGGCGGGTTCACCCCTCCACTTT

J gene: TRBJ2-7
D gene: TRBD1
clone size: NA
V gene: TRBV5-1
CDR3 protein: CASSPKGTGGYF
CDR3 DNA: TGCGCCAGCAGCCCGAAAGGGACAGGCGGGTACTTC

J gene: TRBJ2-3
D gene: NA
clone size: NA
V gene: TRBV12-3/TRBV12-4
CDR3 protein: CASRGNAYTDTQYF
CDR3 DNA: TGTGCCAGCCGGGGCAACGCATACACAGATACGCAGTATTTT

J gene: TRBJ1-5
D gene: TRBD1
clone size: few
V gene: TRBV2
CDR3 protein: CASSAGQGAQPQHF
CDR3 DNA: TGTGCCAGCAGCGCCGGACAGGGGGCTCAGCCCCAGCATTTT

J gene: TRBJ1-5
D gene: NA
clone size: many
V gene: TRBV6-5
CDR3 protein: CASSYNIDQPQHF
CDR3 DNA: TGTGCCAGCAGTTACAATATTGATCAGCCCCAGCATTTT

J gene: TRBJ2-4
D gene: TRBD1
clone size: many
V gene: TRBV12-3/TRBV12-4
CDR3 protein: CASSLMTGMDIQYF
CDR3 DNA: TGTGCCAGCAGTTTAATGACAGGGATGGACATTCAGTACTTC

J gene: TRBJ2-3
D gene: NA
clone size: few
V gene: TRBV6-6
CDR3 protein: CASSAALKTTDTQYF
CDR3 DNA: TGTGCCAGCAGTGCGGCATTAAAGACCACAGATACGCAGTATTTT

J gene: TRBJ2-1
D gene: NA
clone size: NA
V gene: TRBV7-3
CDR3 protein: CASSPQTGGGGNEQFF
CDR3 DNA: TGTGCCAGCAGCCCCCAGACGGGGGGCGGTGGGAATGAGCAGTTCTTC

J gene: TRBJ1-3
D gene: NA
clone size: many
V gene: TRBV12-3/TRBV12-4
CDR3 protein: CASSPTGISTGNTIYF
CDR3 DNA: TGTGCCAGCAGTCCAACGGGCATTTCGACTGGAAACACCATATATTTT

J gene: TRBJ1-4
D gene: NA
clone size: NA
V gene: TRBV12-3/TRBV12-4
CDR3 protein: CASSPVPTNEKLFF
CDR3 DNA: TGTGCCAGCAGTCCCGTCCCAACTAATGAAAAACTGTTTTTT

J gene: TRBJ2-5
D gene: NA
clone size: NA
V gene: TRBV6-2/TRBV6-3
CDR3 protein: CASSYNFQTQYF
CDR3 DNA: TGTGCCAGCAGTTACAACTTTCAGACCCAGTACTTC

J gene: TRBJ1-1
D gene: NA
clone size: few
V gene: TRBV7-9
CDR3 protein: CASSVQGVDTEAFF
CDR3 DNA: TGTGCCAGCAGCGTGCAGGGAGTCGACACTGAAGCTTTCTTT

J gene: TRBJ1-4
D gene: TRBD1
clone size: many
V gene: TRBV18
CDR3 protein: CASSPNRGRGNEKLFF
CDR3 DNA: TGTGCCAGCTCACCAAACAGGGGACGTGGTAATGAAAAACTGTTTTTT